This TCR beta chain was identified in a study of blood T cell repertoires in COVID-19. Germline CDR1 SGHTA, CDR2 FQGNSA. The CDR3 has 15 residues. The V and J ends lost 1 base and 4 bases respectively, with 13 bases between them. Here immunoSEQ multiplex PCR was the method, and the copy in TCRdb shows in-frame clones only, minus some. The profile covers just under 300,000 clones, with approximately 86% appearing a single time and 1.3% taken by the ten largest. The sequenced material came from peripheral blood. The chain recombines TRBV7-2 with TRBJ1-2, with D possibly matching TRBD1 (5 bases). The clonotype comes from a man between 65 and 85 years old with acute or convalescent COVID-19. CDR3 nucleotide sequence: TGTGCCAGCAGCTTAGTAAGGGGCGGACGCTATGGCTACACCTTC. Protein product: CASSLVRGGRYGYTF.